Listed below are T cell receptor beta chains from one sample, sequenced in a study of T cells in Graves' hyperthyroidism and ophthalmopathy. Each CDR3 protein gets one entry after TCRdb re-called the multiplex PCR reads with MiXCR. Here the sample spans approximately 870,000 distinct CDR3 sequences, roughly 40% being singletons. The specimen sequenced was blood. These TCRs come from a man aged 18 to 30 with Graves' hyperthyroidism. Each CDR3 is given with its conserved first and last residue. The D gene is left open where the match is weak. A row's size may be missing; if present it is once, few, many or a size class.

J,length,D,V,size,DNA,CDR3
TRBJ1-5,15,TRBD1,TRBV2,few,TGTGCCAGCAGTGGGACAGGGAGAGCGGGTCAGCCCCAGCATTTT,CASSGTGRAGQPQHF
TRBJ2-1,13,-,TRBV19,once,TGTGCCAGTAGTATAGTACGCGGCCATGAGCAGTTCTTC,CASSIVRGHEQFF
TRBJ2-6,15,-,TRBV5-5,many,TGTGCCAGCAGTTGGGGGTTCTCTGGGGCCAACGTCCTGACTTTC,CASSWGFSGANVLTF
TRBJ1-5,15,-,TRBV5-4,-,TGTGCCAGCAGCTTGACAGTTCGGAGCAATCAGCCCCAGCATTTT,CASSLTVRSNQPQHF
TRBJ2-7,13,TRBD1,TRBV7-2,once,TGCGCCAGCAGCCACTACAGGGGGAGGGAGCAGTACTTC,CASSHYRGREQYF
TRBJ2-5,12,-,TRBV7-9,-,TGTGCCAGCAAGGGGAGCGCGGAGACCCAGTACTTC,CASKGSAETQYF
TRBJ2-1,12,-,TRBV7-9,once,TGTGCCAGCAGCTTAACCGGGGTCGAGCAGTTCTTC,CASSLTGVEQFF
TRBJ1-1,15,TRBD1,TRBV3-1,-,TGTGCCAGCAGCACCTACAGGGGTGGGGCCCCTGAAGCTTTCTTT,CASSTYRGGAPEAFF
TRBJ1-2,13,TRBD1,TRBV12-3/TRBV12-4,many,TGTGCCAGCAACATGGACAGGGTAGGAGGCTACACCTTC,CASNMDRVGGYTF
TRBJ2-7,13,-,TRBV10-3,many,TGTGCCCCCCGGGATAGCTGGTTTTGTGGGCAGTACTTC,CAPRDSWFCGQYF
TRBJ1-2,12,-,TRBV6-4,-,TGTGCCAGCAGTGACGACAGGAGGGGCTACACCTTC,CASSDDRRGYTF
TRBJ2-6,17,-,TRBV7-6,many,TGTGCCAGCAGCTTATTCCCGGACCTCTCTGGGGCCAACGTCCTGACTTTC,CASSLFPDLSGANVLTF
TRBJ2-5,12,TRBD1,TRBV24-1,-,TGTGCCACCAGTGATGACAGGGCGCCCCAGTACTTC,CATSDDRAPQYF
TRBJ2-7,17,-,TRBV10-3,-,TGTGCCATCAGTGAGTCCGCTTTGTACAGCCCCTTTTACGAGCAGTACTTC,CAISESALYSPFYEQYF
TRBJ2-7,13,TRBD1,TRBV15,-,TGTGCCACCAGTCATGACAGGGAGTACGAGCAGTACTTC,CATSHDREYEQYF
TRBJ2-5,16,TRBD1,TRBV9,few,TGTGCCAGCAGCGTAGATGGACAGGGGACTCAAGAGACCCAGTACTTC,CASSVDGQGTQETQYF
TRBJ2-7,15,-,TRBV7-2,few,TGTGCCAGCAGCCAAGATAGAGCGGATTTCTACGAGCAGTACTTC,CASSQDRADFYEQYF
TRBJ1-1,15,-,TRBV9,many,TGTGCCAGCAGCTCCGTAGGAGGGGCGAACACTGAAGCTTTCTTT,CASSSVGGANTEAFF
TRBJ1-2,16,TRBD1,TRBV2,-,TGTGCCAGCAGCTCCGGGACAGGCTTAGCTAACTATGGCTACACCTTC,CASSSGTGLANYGYTF
TRBJ2-2,14,TRBD1,TRBV7-2,-,TGTGCCAGCAGCTCGGGACAGGGGTCCGGGGAGCTGTTTTTT,CASSSGQGSGELFF
TRBJ2-5,13,-,TRBV4-1,few,TGCGCCAGCAGGCAGGAGGGCGGAGAGACCCAGTACTTC,CASRQEGGETQYF
TRBJ2-7,13,-,TRBV12-3/TRBV12-4,few,TGTGCCAGCAGTTTTTCGGGCGCAAACGAGCAGTACTTC,CASSFSGANEQYF
TRBJ2-7,14,-,TRBV7-9,-,TGTGCCAGCAGCTTAGTGGCGGAGGGGAACGAGCAGTACTTC,CASSLVAEGNEQYF
TRBJ2-2,18,-,TRBV7-9,few,TGTGCCAGCAGCCTTTCCTCCGGGTCGCGAAGGGGTACGGGGGAGCTGTTTTTT,CASSLSSGSRRGTGELFF
TRBJ2-5,14,-,TRBV7-6,few,TGTGCCAGCAGCAAGCCGGGACTGCAAGAGACCCAGTACTTC,CASSKPGLQETQYF
TRBJ1-6,13,-,TRBV12-3/TRBV12-4,many,TGTGCCAGCAGCCTTAACAGGGACACACCCCTCCACTTT,CASSLNRDTPLHF
TRBJ2-7,14,-,TRBV7-2,-,TGTGCCAGCAGCTCGGCCGGGACCTCCGGCGAGCAGTACTTC,CASSSAGTSGEQYF
TRBJ2-7,14,TRBD1,TRBV7-2,many,TGTGCCAGCAGCCCGGGACAGGGACGGAACGAGCAGTACTTC,CASSPGQGRNEQYF
TRBJ1-1,14,-,TRBV19,many,TGTGCCAGTACGTACGGGCAGGCCAACACTGAAGCTTTCTTT,CASTYGQANTEAFF
TRBJ2-7,16,-,TRBV7-3,-,TGCGCCAGCAGCCAAACGACCCGGAGTTTATCCTACGAGCAGTACTTC,CASSQTTRSLSYEQYF
TRBJ1-1,15,-,TRBV6-6,-,TGTGCCAGCAGTCGCGCCTCGGGGGTGGGCACTGAAGCTTTCTTT,CASSRASGVGTEAFF
TRBJ1-2,14,-,TRBV7-2,-,TGTGCCAGCAGCTTAGAAAGCCTGGGGCTTGGCTACACCTTC,CASSLESLGLGYTF
TRBJ1-1,11,-,TRBV19,many,TGTGCCAGTAGTATAGATGCGGGAACTTTCTTT,CASSIDAGTFF
TRBJ1-1,13,-,TRBV9,many,TGTGCCAGCAGCGCCCTGTCCACAGGGAAAGCTTTCTTT,CASSALSTGKAFF
TRBJ1-2,14,-,TRBV14,many,TGTGCCAGCAGCTCAAGACAGGTCAACTATGGCTACACCTTC,CASSSRQVNYGYTF
TRBJ2-4,15,-,TRBV10-3,-,TGTGCCATCAGTGATATGCAGGGAGAGGGAAACATTCAGTACTTC,CAISDMQGEGNIQYF
TRBJ2-5,15,TRBD2,TRBV24-1,few,TGTGCCACCAGCTACCAGGGACTAGCGGGAGAGACCCAGTACTTC,CATSYQGLAGETQYF
TRBJ2-2,12,-,TRBV9,-,TGCGCCAGCAGCCACCCACCCGGGGAGCTGTTTTTT,CASSHPPGELFF
TRBJ2-7,15,TRBD1,TRBV20-1,-,TGCAGTGCTTCCTCCTCCGGGACAGGGGACTACGAGCAGTACTTC,CSASSSGTGDYEQYF
TRBJ2-5,14,TRBD1,TRBV29-1,many,TGCAGCGTGTGGGGACAGGGGGCTGGAGAGACCCAGTACTTC,CSVWGQGAGETQYF
TRBJ2-7,14,-,TRBV15,once,TGTGCCACCAGCTCAGGGGATAAGGACTACGAGCAGTACTTC,CATSSGDKDYEQYF
TRBJ1-1,15,TRBD1,TRBV4-2,-,TGTGCCAGCAGCCAAGAAGGGACAGTGGGCACTGAAGCTTTCTTT,CASSQEGTVGTEAFF
TRBJ2-5,14,-,TRBV7-8,few,TGTGCCAGCAGCCAAGAATGGGTTTTGGAGACCCAGTACTTC,CASSQEWVLETQYF
TRBJ2-7,14,TRBD1,TRBV5-4,few,TGTGCCAGCAGTTGGGGCAGGGGGTCCTACGAGCAGTACTTC,CASSWGRGSYEQYF
TRBJ2-7,15,-,TRBV11-2,-,TGCGCCAGCAGCCAAGAGAGAGGGATCCCCTACGAGCAGTACTTC,CASSQERGIPYEQYF
TRBJ2-2,16,-,TRBV2,-,TGTGCCAGCAGCCCATCCGGGACATTGTTCACCGGGGAGCTGTTTTTT,CASSPSGTLFTGELFF
TRBJ2-5,12,-,TRBV2,many,TGTGCCATCGAGATGAGTAAGGAGACCCAGTACTTC,CAIEMSKETQYF
TRBJ1-2,11,-,TRBV5-1,few,TGCGCCAGCAGCTTGGATGAGAGCTACACCTTC,CASSLDESYTF
TRBJ1-5,14,TRBD1,TRBV10-3,many,TGTGCCATCAGTTCAACAGGGGGCTATCAGCCCCAGCATTTT,CAISSTGGYQPQHF
TRBJ1-5,15,-,TRBV19,many,TGTGCCAGTAGTATCTTTTCAGGGAACAATCAGCCCCAGCATTTT,CASSIFSGNNQPQHF
TRBJ1-5,17,-,TRBV6-5,once,TGTGCCAGCAGTTACTTCCTTGACAGGCGAACGTCACAGCCCCAGCATTTT,CASSYFLDRRTSQPQHF
TRBJ1-5,15,-,TRBV4-1,-,TGCGCCAGCAGCCAAGGGCCTGGGCCCGAGTGGCCCCAGCATTTT,CASSQGPGPEWPQHF
TRBJ1-1,12,-,TRBV5-1,many,TGCGCCAGCAGCTTGCGTTGGCCTGAAGCTTTCTTT,CASSLRWPEAFF